These T cell receptor beta chains were read from a single sample in a study of CD8 T cells in ankylosing spondylitis. TCRdb reprocessed the 5' RACE reads via MiXCR and lists one record per CDR3 protein. The sample shows about 440,000 distinct CDR3 sequences, 15% to 20% of them seen only once. Sequenced sample: blood, either unsorted or a sorted T cell fraction (not recorded which). Receptors originate from a male donor with ankylosing spondylitis. Each CDR3 is given without its conserved first and last residue. Each record gives: J gene, V gene, CDR3 protein.

J: TRBJ1-2; V: TRBV20-1; CDR3: SASTDRVGYT
J: TRBJ2-1; V: TRBV11-2; CDR3: ASSPTGLAGRGPSYNEQF
J: TRBJ2-3; V: TRBV12-3/TRBV12-4; CDR3: ASREALGSLTSTDTQY
J: TRBJ1-2; V: TRBV19; CDR3: ASRQMGAYYGYT
J: TRBJ2-5; V: TRBV20-1; CDR3: SARLLAGQETQY
J: TRBJ1-2; V: TRBV12-3/TRBV12-4; CDR3: ASRQPGAFGYT
J: TRBJ2-1; V: TRBV20-1; CDR3: SANLAGVNNEQF
J: TRBJ2-6; V: TRBV10-3; CDR3: AISPGNTASAGANVLT
J: TRBJ2-3; V: TRBV12-3/TRBV12-4; CDR3: ASRLEADTQY
J: TRBJ2-7; V: TRBV3-1; CDR3: ASSQVFSSYEQY
J: TRBJ1-5; V: TRBV11-2; CDR3: ASSFGRGQPQH
J: TRBJ2-5; V: TRBV7-8; CDR3: AIIDRQETQY
J: TRBJ2-7; V: TRBV28; CDR3: ASSTMYEQY
J: TRBJ2-3; V: TRBV7-9; CDR3: ASSYGLASTDTQY
J: TRBJ2-3; V: TRBV20-1; CDR3: SASSSDADTQY